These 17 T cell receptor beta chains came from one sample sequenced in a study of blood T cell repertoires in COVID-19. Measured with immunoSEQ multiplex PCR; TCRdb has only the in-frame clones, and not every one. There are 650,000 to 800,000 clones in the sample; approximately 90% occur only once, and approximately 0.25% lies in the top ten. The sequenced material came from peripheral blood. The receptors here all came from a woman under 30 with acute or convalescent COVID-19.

In nucleotides, the CDR3 is TGTGCCAGCAGCGTAGAGGCGGAGAACACCATATATTTT. This encodes CASSVEAENTIYF. This chain connects TRBV9 to TRBJ1-3; D remains unclear. Between the trimmed V and J ends, which lost 0 bases and 7 bases, there was a span of 8 bases. Germline lookup yields CDR1 SGDLS and CDR2 YYNGEE. The CDR3 loop spans 13 amino acids.

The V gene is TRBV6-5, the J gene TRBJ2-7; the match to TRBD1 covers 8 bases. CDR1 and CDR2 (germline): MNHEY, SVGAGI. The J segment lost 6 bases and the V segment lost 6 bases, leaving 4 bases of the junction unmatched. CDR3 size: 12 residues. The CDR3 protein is CASRSTGAEQYF. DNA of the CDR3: TGTGCCAGCAGATCGACAGGGGCCGAGCAGTACTTC.

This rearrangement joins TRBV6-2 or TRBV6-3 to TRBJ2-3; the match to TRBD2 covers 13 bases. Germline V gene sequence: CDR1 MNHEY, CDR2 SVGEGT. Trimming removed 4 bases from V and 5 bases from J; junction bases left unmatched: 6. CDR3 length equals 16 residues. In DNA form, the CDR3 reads TGTGCCAGCAGTTTACTAGCGGGGGGGCAGAGAGATACGCAGTATTTT. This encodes CASSLLAGGQRDTQYF.

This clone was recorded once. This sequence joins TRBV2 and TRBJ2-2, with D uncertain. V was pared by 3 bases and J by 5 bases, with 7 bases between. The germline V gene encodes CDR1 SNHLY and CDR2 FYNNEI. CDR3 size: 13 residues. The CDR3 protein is CASSEFLTGELFF. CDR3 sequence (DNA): TGTGCCAGCAGTGAGTTCCTTACCGGGGAGCTGTTTTTT.

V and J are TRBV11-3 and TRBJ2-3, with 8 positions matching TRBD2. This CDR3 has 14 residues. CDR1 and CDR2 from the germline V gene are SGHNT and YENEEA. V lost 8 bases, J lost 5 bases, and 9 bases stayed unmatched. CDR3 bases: TGTGCCAGCCGCCGGGGGGGATCGGGAGATACGCAGTATTTT. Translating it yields CASRRGGSGDTQYF.

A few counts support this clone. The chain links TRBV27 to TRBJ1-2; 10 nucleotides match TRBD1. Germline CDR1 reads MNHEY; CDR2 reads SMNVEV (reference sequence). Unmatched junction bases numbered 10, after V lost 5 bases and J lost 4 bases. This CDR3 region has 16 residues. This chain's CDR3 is CASSTTGQGIVYGYTF. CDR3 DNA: TGTGCCAGCAGTACAACGGGACAGGGGATCGTCTATGGCTACACCTTC.

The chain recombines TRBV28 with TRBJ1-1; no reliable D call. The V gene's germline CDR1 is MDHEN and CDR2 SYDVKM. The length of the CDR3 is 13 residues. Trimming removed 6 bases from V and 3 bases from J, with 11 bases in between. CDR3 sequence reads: CASSPQSDTEAFF. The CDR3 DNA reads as TGTGCCAGCAGCCCCCAATCAGACACTGAAGCTTTCTTT. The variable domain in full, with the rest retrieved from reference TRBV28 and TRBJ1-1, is DVKVTQSSRYLVKRTGEKVFLECVQDMDHENMFWYRQDPGLGLRLIYFSYDVKMKEKGDIPEGYSVSREKKERFSLILESASTNQTSMYLCASSPQSDTEAFFGQGTRLTVV.

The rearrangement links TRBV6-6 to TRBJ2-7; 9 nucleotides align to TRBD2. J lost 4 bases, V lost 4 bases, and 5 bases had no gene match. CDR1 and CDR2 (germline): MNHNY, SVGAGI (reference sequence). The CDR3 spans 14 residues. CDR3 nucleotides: TGTGCCAGCAGTTTGGCTAGCGGGGCTTACGAGCAGTACTTC. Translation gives CASSLASGAYEQYF.

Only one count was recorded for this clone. The DNA of the CDR3 is TGTGCCAGCAGCGTAGATTCGGGAAACTATGGCTACACCTTC. Residues: CASSVDSGNYGYTF. This chain joins TRBV9 and TRBJ1-2; D unresolved. V was pared by 0 bases and J by 2 bases, with 8 bases between. Germline loops: CDR1 SGDLS, CDR2 YYNGEE. This CDR3 spans 14 amino acids.

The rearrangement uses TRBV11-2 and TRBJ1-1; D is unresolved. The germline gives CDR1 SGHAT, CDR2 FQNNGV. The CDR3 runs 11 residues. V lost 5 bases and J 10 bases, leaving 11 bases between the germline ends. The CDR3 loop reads CASSPSAGAFF. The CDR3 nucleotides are TGTGCCAGCAGCCCGAGCGCTGGAGCTTTCTTT.

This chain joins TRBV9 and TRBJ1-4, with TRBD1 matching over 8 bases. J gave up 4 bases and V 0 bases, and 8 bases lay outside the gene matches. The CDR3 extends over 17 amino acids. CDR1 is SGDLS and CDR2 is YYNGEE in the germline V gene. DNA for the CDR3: TGTGCCAGCAGCGTAGCTATTGGACAGGGAGTTAATGAAAAACTGTTTTTT. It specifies CASSVAIGQGVNEKLFF. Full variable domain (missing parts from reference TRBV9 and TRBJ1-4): DSGVTQTPKHLITATGQRVTLRCSPRSGDLSVYWYQQSLDQGLQFLIQYYNGEERAKGNILERFSAQQFPDLHSELNLSSLELGDSALYFCASSVAIGQGVNEKLFFGSGTQLSVL.

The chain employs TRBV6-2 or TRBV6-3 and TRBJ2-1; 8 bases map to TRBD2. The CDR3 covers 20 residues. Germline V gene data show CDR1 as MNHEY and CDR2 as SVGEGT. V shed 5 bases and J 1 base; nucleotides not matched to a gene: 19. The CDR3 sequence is CASSRKDVNAGGGSYNEQFF. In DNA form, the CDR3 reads TGTGCCAGCAGTAGAAAGGACGTTAACGCCGGGGGGGGATCCTACAATGAGCAGTTCTTC.

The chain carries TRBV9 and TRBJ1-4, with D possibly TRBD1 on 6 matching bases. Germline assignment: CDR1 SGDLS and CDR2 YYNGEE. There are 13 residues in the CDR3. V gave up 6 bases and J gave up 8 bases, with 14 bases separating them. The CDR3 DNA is TGTGCCAGCAACGAGGGGGATTCCGAAAAACTGTTTTTT. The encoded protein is CASNEGDSEKLFF.

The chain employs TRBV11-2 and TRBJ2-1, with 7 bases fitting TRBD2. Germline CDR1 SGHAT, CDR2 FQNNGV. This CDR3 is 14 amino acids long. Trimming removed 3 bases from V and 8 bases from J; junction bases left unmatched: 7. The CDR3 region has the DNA TGTGCCAGCAGCTTTGGGGGGGACTCTGATGAGCAGTTCTTC. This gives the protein CASSFGGDSDEQFF.

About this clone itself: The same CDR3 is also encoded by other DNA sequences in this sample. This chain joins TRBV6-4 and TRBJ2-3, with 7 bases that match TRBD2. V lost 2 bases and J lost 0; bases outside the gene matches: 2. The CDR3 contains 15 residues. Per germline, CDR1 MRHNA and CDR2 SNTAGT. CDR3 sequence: CASSDGGGSTDTQYF. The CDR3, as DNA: TGTGCCAGCAGTGACGGGGGGGGAAGCACAGATACGCAGTATTTT.

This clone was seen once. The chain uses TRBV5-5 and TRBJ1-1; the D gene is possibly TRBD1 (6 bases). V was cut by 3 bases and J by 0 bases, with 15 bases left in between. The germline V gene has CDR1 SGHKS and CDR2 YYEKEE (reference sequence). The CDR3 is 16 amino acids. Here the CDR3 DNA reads TGTGCCAGCAGCTCTCGAGAGACAGGCATGAACACTGAAGCTTTCTTT. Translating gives CASSSRETGMNTEAFF. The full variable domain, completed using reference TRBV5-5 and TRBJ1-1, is DAGVTQSPTHLIKTRGQQVTLRCSPISGHKSVSWYQQVLGQGPQFIFQYYEKEERGRGNFPDRFSARQFPNYSSELNVNALLLGDSALYLCASSSRETGMNTEAFFGQGTRLTVV.

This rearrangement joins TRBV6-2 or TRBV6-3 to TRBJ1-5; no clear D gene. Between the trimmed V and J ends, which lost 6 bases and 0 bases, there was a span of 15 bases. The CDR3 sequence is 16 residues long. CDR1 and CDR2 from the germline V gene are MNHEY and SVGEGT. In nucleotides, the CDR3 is TGTGCCAGCAGCCCCGCTGTGGCCCTTAGCAATCAGCCCCAGCATTTT. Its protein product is CASSPAVALSNQPQHF.